This T cell receptor beta chain was captured by sequencing in a study of breast tumors, draining lymph nodes, adjacent tissues. Overall study findings and caveats: Luminal-like breast cancer showed significantly higher tumor–nontumor repertoire similarity than basal-like.

Trimming removed 8 bases from V and 6 bases from J; junction bases left unmatched: 7. There are 14 residues in the CDR3. The lymph nodes were axillary draining lymph nodes from breast cancer patients. About this clonotype itself: Its antigen is not identified.

Using its own MiXCR run on the multiplex PCR reads, TCRdb lists one record per CDR3 protein. The sample records about 140,000 distinct CDR3 sequences, around a third being singletons. Sequencing used axillary lymph node tissue. The chain recombines TRBV12-3 or TRBV12-4 with TRBJ1-6, with TRBD1 identical over 7 bases. The receptor comes from a female donor with breast cancer. Some clones in this sample may be carry-over from other donors' samples. The CDR3 here is CASAQGGLNSPLHF. The CDR3 DNA follows: TGTGCCAGCGCTCAGGGGGGCCTTAATTCACCCCTCCACTTT.